Below are 23 T cell receptor beta chains sequenced from a single sample in a study of blood T cell repertoires in COVID-19. This table comes from immunoSEQ multiplex PCR, and its TCRdb copy is limited to in-frame clones, with some not included. This table has approximately 74,000 clones, under 85% appearing once. Sample: peripheral blood. The receptors come from a man aged 55 to 70 with acute or convalescent COVID-19.

The chain couples TRBV27 to TRBJ1-5; D is ambiguous. Trimming cost V 6 bases and J 4 bases, with 13 bases left between them. Germline loops: CDR1 MNHEY, CDR2 SMNVEV (reference sequence). The CDR3 is 14 residues long. CDR3 amino acids: CASRSRQANQPQHF. Written as DNA, the CDR3 is TGTGCCAGCAGATCCCGGCAGGCGAATCAGCCCCAGCATTTT.

This clone was counted between two and nine times. The rearrangement links TRBV2 to TRBJ1-1; 7 nucleotides agree with TRBD1. The V gene end was trimmed by 7 bases and the J gene end by 5 bases; junction bases not matched to a gene: 10. Germline values: CDR1 SNHLY, CDR2 FYNNEI. The CDR3 totals 14 residues. CDR3 sequence reads: CASTGQEIGTEAFF. CDR3 bases: TGTGCCAGCACCGGACAGGAAATCGGAACTGAAGCTTTCTTT. Full variable domain (rest looked up from reference TRBV2 and TRBJ1-1): EPEVTQTPSHQVTQMGQEVILRCVPISNHLYFYWYRQILGQKVEFLVSFYNNEISEKSEIFDDQFSVERPDGSNFTLKIRSTKLEDSAMYFCASTGQEIGTEAFFGQGTRLTVV.

The rearrangement uses TRBV27 and TRBJ1-5; TRBD1 aligns across 9 bases. The CDR3 is 14 residues long. Germline-derived CDR1 and CDR2 are MNHEY and SMNVEV (reference sequence). V shed 5 bases and J 6 bases; nucleotides not matched to a gene: 5. CDR3 sequence (DNA): TGTGCCAGCAGTATACAGGGGGCGATTCAGCCCCAGCATTTT. Its translation: CASSIQGAIQPQHF.

A few counts support this clone. This chain uses TRBV19 with TRBJ1-2, with a possible D match to TRBD1 (5 bases). The V gene lost 7 bases and the J gene lost 0 bases, with 12 bases spanning the gap. Germline CDR1 and CDR2: LNHDA and SQIVND (reference sequence). This CDR3 spans 14 amino acids. As DNA, the CDR3 is TGTGCCAGTATGGACAAGGGATCTAACTATGGCTACACCTTC. Its protein is CASMDKGSNYGYTF.

This chain connects TRBV19 to TRBJ2-7; tentatively, D is TRBD1 (6 bases). This CDR3 comprises 12 residues. Trimming removed 6 bases at V and 3 bases at J, with 9 bases between. Germline V gene sequence: CDR1 LNHDA, CDR2 SQIVND (reference sequence). This chain's CDR3 is CASRQGDYEQYF. The DNA for the CDR3 is TGTGCCAGTAGACAGGGAGACTACGAGCAGTACTTC.

A single count supports this clone. This chain joins TRBV6-5 and TRBJ1-6, with a possible D match to TRBD1 (5 bases). CDR1 is MNHEY, CDR2 SVGAGI, per germline. V was trimmed by 6 bases and J by 6 bases, leaving 15 bases between them. The CDR3 spans 15 residues. The CDR3 nucleotides read TGTGCCAGCAGCCAGCAGACAGCGATTAATTCACCCCTCCACTTT. It translates to CASSQQTAINSPLHF.

V gene TRBV5-1 combines with J gene TRBJ2-2, with 8 nucleotides matching TRBD2. The CDR3 consists of 15 residues. Looked up from germline, CDR1 is SGHRS and CDR2 is YFSETQ. The ends lost 2 bases at V and 3 bases at J; junction bases unmatched: 3. The CDR3 nucleotides read TGCGCCAGCAGCTTTGTCGGGGGGGACACCGGGGAGCTGTTTTTT. As protein: CASSFVGGDTGELFF.

The chain couples TRBV5-8 to TRBJ2-5, with D possibly matching TRBD2 (6 bases). The CDR3 has 13 residues. The V gene's germline CDR1 is SGHTS and CDR2 YDEGEE. V was cut by 0 bases and J by 3 bases, with 6 bases left in between. Here the CDR3 DNA reads TGTGCCAGCAGCTTGGGGGGGGAAGAGACCCAGTACTTC. Protein sequence: CASSLGGEETQYF.

This chain uses TRBV7-9 with TRBJ1-5, with 9 bases aligning to TRBD1. Germline V CDR1 and CDR2: SEHNR, FQNEAQ (reference sequence). The CDR3 runs 16 residues. The V and J ends lost 4 bases and 4 bases, in that order; junction bases with no gene match: 8. The CDR3 DNA reads as TGTGCCAGCAGCTCGACCTCCGGGACAGGGAATCAGCCCCAGCATTTT. It translates to CASSSTSGTGNQPQHF.

The rearrangement joins TRBV19 to TRBJ2-2; 13 nucleotides line up with TRBD2. CDR3 length: 16 amino acids. The J segment lost 6 bases and the V segment lost 5 bases, leaving 6 bases of the junction unmatched. Germline V CDR1 and CDR2: LNHDA, SQIVND (reference sequence). CDR3 sequence: CASSVGLAGDSGELFF. The CDR3 coding sequence is TGTGCCAGTAGTGTCGGACTAGCGGGGGATTCCGGGGAGCTGTTTTTT.

The V and J genes are TRBV3-1 (or the pseudogene TRBV3-2) and TRBJ2-7; 8 nucleotides match TRBD1. The CDR3 is made up of 11 amino acids. The V and J ends lost 8 bases and 9 bases, in that order; junction bases with no gene match: 6. The germline V gene has CDR1 LGHDT and CDR2 YNNKEL (reference sequence). The chain's CDR3 is CASEIRGRQYF. CDR3 DNA: TGTGCCAGCGAGATCAGGGGGCGGCAGTACTTC.

This chain uses TRBV6-4 with TRBJ1-1, with 7 bases fitting TRBD1. The CDR3 length is 13 residues. V trimming: 8 bases; J trimming: 5 bases; junction bases outside the gene matches: 8. CDR1 is MRHNA and CDR2 is SNTAGT in the germline V gene. The CDR3: CASRTGDGTEAFF. The CDR3 coding sequence is TGTGCCAGCCGAACAGGGGATGGAACTGAAGCTTTCTTT.

This sequence joins TRBV7-2 and TRBJ2-5; D is undetermined. CDR1 is SGHTA and CDR2 is FQGNSA in the germline V gene. Trimming pared 4 bases from V and 5 bases from J, leaving 11 bases between. This CDR3 spans 13 amino acids. The chain's CDR3 is CASSYTTRETQYF. The CDR3, as DNA: TGTGCCAGCAGCTATACCACGAGGGAGACCCAGTACTTC.

This sequence joins TRBV19 and TRBJ1-3; TRBD1 matches 9 bases. The CDR3 is 15 residues long. With 5 bases clipped from V and 2 bases from J, the junction kept 4 bases outside the gene matches. CDR1 and CDR2 from the germline V gene are LNHDA and SQIVND (reference sequence). The CDR3 sequence is CASSYGTGTGNTIYF. The DNA of the CDR3 is TGTGCCAGTAGTTATGGGACAGGGACTGGAAACACCATATATTTT.

V and J are TRBV11-2 and TRBJ1-2, with a tentative D call TRBD1 (6 bases). The germline V and J ends were trimmed by 5 bases and 5 bases, with 18 bases remaining between them. The CDR3 is 15 residues long. Per the germline V gene, CDR1 is SGHAT and CDR2 is FQNNGV. The CDR3 sequence is CASSTTNTGSYGYTF. CDR3 in DNA: TGTGCCAGCAGCACTACCAATACAGGGTCTTATGGCTACACCTTC.

The J gene is TRBJ2-7, the V gene TRBV2; the D is unclear. This CDR3 region has 10 residues. In germline, CDR1 is SNHLY, CDR2 FYNNEI. The V end lost 6 bases, the J end lost 3 bases, and 3 bases lay between the germline ends. Here the CDR3 DNA reads TGTGCCAGCAGGAGCTACGAGCAGTACTTC. It encodes CASRSYEQYF.

The J gene is TRBJ2-1, the V gene TRBV30; D may be TRBD2 (7 bases). The germline CDR1 and CDR2 sequences are GTSNPN and SVGIG (reference sequence). Trimming cost V 2 bases and J 3 bases, with 20 bases left between them. The CDR3 runs to 17 residues. The CDR3 region has the DNA TGTGCCTGGAGTAAGCCGACCGGGGGGCCGGGCTACAATGAGCAGTTCTTC. It yields the protein CAWSKPTGGPGYNEQFF.

This chain links TRBV27 with TRBJ1-2; no clear D. Germline CDR1 and CDR2: MNHEY and SMNVEV (reference sequence). The CDR3 is 15 amino acids. The V end lost 7 bases, the J end lost 4 bases, and 19 bases lay between the germline ends. CDR3 amino acids: CASTTLRGLPYGYTF. The CDR3 nucleotides read TGTGCCAGCACCACCCTAAGAGGTCTACCCTATGGCTACACCTTC.

The chain carries TRBV5-4 and TRBJ2-4; D is uncertain. Trimming removed 0 bases at V and 1 base at J, with 11 bases between. This CDR3 contains 16 residues. Germline V gives CDR1 SGHNT, CDR2 YYREEE (reference sequence). This chain's CDR3 is CASSLGRGGAKNIQYF. In DNA form, the CDR3 reads TGTGCCAGCAGCTTGGGACGCGGTGGGGCCAAAAACATTCAGTACTTC.

This clone was seen just once. The CDR3 sequence: CASSQTGSSTDTQYF. CDR3 nucleotide sequence: TGTGCCAGCAGTCAAACAGGGTCCAGCACAGATACGCAGTATTTT. This rearrangement joins TRBV3-1 (or the pseudogene TRBV3-2) to TRBJ2-3; TRBD1 might be the D (6 bases). V lost 6 bases, J lost 0 bases, and 13 bases lay in between. Germline V CDR1 and CDR2: LGHDT, YNNKEL (reference sequence). The CDR3 totals 15 residues.

The chain employs TRBV3-1 (or the pseudogene TRBV3-2) and TRBJ1-1, with 7 bases aligning to TRBD1. CDR1 and CDR2 from the germline V gene are LGHDT and YNNKEL (reference sequence). V lost 4 bases and J lost 0; bases outside the gene matches: 17. CDR3 length: 19 amino acids. Written as DNA, the CDR3 is TGTGCCAGCAGCCCGTGGGACAGCAACCCACGATCAGTGAACACTGAAGCTTTCTTT. This gives the protein CASSPWDSNPRSVNTEAFF.

This clone was seen once. The junction differs from germline at one of its ends, possibly a read error. The chain combines TRBV7-7 with TRBJ2-5; TRBD1 matches at 8 bases. The CDR3 is 15 amino acids. Germline V gives CDR1 SSHAT, CDR2 FNYEAQ (reference sequence). CDR3 sequence reads: CASSKSGTGQETQYF. CDR3 nucleotides: TGTGCTAGCAGCAAATCCGGGACAGGCCAAGAGACCCAGTACTTC.

The V gene is TRBV6-5, the J gene TRBJ2-7, with TRBD1 matching 8 bases. The CDR3 has 16 residues. Trimming cost V 1 base and J 1 base; bases outside gene matches: 6. Germline assignment: CDR1 MNHEY and CDR2 SVGAGI. The DNA for the CDR3 is TGTGCCAGCAGTTACTTAGCAGGGGGCAGTTCCTACGAGCAGTACTTC. This sequence encodes CASSYLAGGSSYEQYF.